What follows are 7 T cell receptor beta chains derived from one specimen sequenced in a study of blood T cells in healthy people across ages. Alongside a J-beta primer mix, a sample-barcoded 5' primer served in a second PCR lasting about 7 to 12 cycles. TCRdb itself ran the 5' RACE reads through MiXCR, one entry per CDR3 protein. Of over 500,000 distinct CDR3 sequences listed, 27% are singletons. The data also belong to a second study, concerning T cells of mothers and their children.

The specimen sequenced was blood. All receptors derive from a boy between 2 and 10 years old in good health.

In this sample, this clonotype turned up a few times. The chain carries TRBV7-2 and TRBJ2-1, with 9 bases that match TRBD2. The J segment lost 3 bases and the V segment lost 4 bases, leaving 16 bases of the junction unmatched. Germline CDR1 is SGHTA and CDR2 is FQGNSA. The CDR3 length is 19 residues. CDR3 loop: CASSSPISGSGFFYNEQFF. DNA for the CDR3: TGTGCCAGCAGCTCCCCGATTAGCGGGAGTGGTTTTTTCTACAATGAGCAGTTCTTC.

J is TRBJ2-1 and V is TRBV4-1; TRBD2 is a possible D gene (5 bases). This CDR3 comprises 15 residues. V was trimmed by 3 bases and J by 7 bases, leaving 16 bases between them. The germline gives CDR1 MGHRA, CDR2 YSYEKL. CDR3 region: CASSQGGLGVNEQFF. The CDR3, as DNA: TGCGCCAGCAGCCAGGGCGGGCTAGGAGTTAATGAGCAGTTCTTC.

This CDR3 reads CASSQELRGVRETQYF. CDR3 bases: TGCGCCAGCAGCCAAGAATTGCGGGGAGTAAGGGAGACCCAGTACTTC. The V call is TRBV4-3, the J call TRBJ2-5; TRBD2 is a possible D gene (6 bases). Germline V gives CDR1 LGHNA, CDR2 YSLEER. CDR3 length: 16 residues. Deletions cut 0 bases from V and 5 bases from J, with 16 bases between.

The chain has TRBV3-1 and TRBJ2-3; 10 bases map to TRBD2. Per germline, CDR1 LGHDT and CDR2 YNNKEL (reference sequence). The length of the CDR3 is 15 residues. With 4 bases clipped from V and 4 bases from J, the junction kept 5 bases outside the gene matches. In DNA, the CDR3 is TGTGCCAGCAGCCCGGCAGGACTAGCGGCAGATACGCAGTATTTT. Translation: CASSPAGLAADTQYF.

This clonotype was seen a handful of times. This chain uses TRBV30 with TRBJ2-1; D is ambiguous. CDR1 is GTSNPN, CDR2 SVGIG, per germline (reference sequence). There are 12 residues in the CDR3. The V and J ends lost 1 base and 8 bases respectively, with 9 bases between them. The CDR3: CAWSGPGHEQFF. DNA of the CDR3: TGTGCCTGGAGTGGGCCCGGGCATGAGCAGTTCTTC. The whole variable domain, remainder taken from reference TRBV30 and TRBJ2-1, is SQTIHQWPATLVQPVGSPLSLECTVEGTSNPNLYWYRQAAGRGLQLLFYSVGIGQISSEVPQNLSASRPQDRQFILSSKKLLLSDSGFYLCAWSGPGHEQFFGPGTRLTVL.

The chain employs TRBV20-1 and TRBJ2-7; 7 bases align to TRBD1. The CDR3 is 14 amino acids. Unmatched junction bases numbered 8, after V lost 4 bases and J lost 2 bases. CDR1 is DFQATT and CDR2 is SNEGSKA in the germline V gene (reference sequence). The CDR3 DNA reads TGCAGTGCTACAACAACAGGGGCGCCCTACGAGCAGTACTTC. This encodes CSATTTGAPYEQYF.

The chain couples TRBV4-3 to TRBJ2-6; maybe TRBD2 (6 bases). The germline V gene encodes CDR1 LGHNA and CDR2 YSLEER. V was trimmed by 1 base and J by 1 base, leaving 11 bases between them. This CDR3 has 17 residues. The CDR3: CASSQVVGGSGANVLTF. For the CDR3, the DNA is TGCGCCAGCAGCCAAGTGGTAGGAGGGTCTGGGGCCAACGTCCTGACTTTC.